The source of this T cell receptor beta chain is a study of blood T cell repertoires in COVID-19. About the research overall: COVID-19 samples, acute and convalescent, were from the United States, Italy and Spain. PBMCs, B-cell-depleted T cells, or T cells were the source of the cDNA or gDNA that made up the material.

Authors' data handling: Nucleated cell number was recorded as an estimate derived from reference gene primer amplification. Assay: immunoSEQ multiplex PCR; the TCRdb copy retains only in-frame clones and omits some. Clonal size and the V and J genes are those of that table, whereas D and trimming came from the DNA. This table has 90,000 or so clones, approximately 91% appearing once. V was trimmed by 3 bases and J by 0 bases, leaving 6 bases between them. The germline V gene has CDR1 MNHNS and CDR2 SASEGT. The CDR3 is made up of 14 amino acids. The chain links TRBV6-1 to TRBJ1-3, with unresolved D. The receptor's source is a human donor with active COVID-19. The donor label of this sample is uncertain. The sequencing sample was made of peripheral blood. The CDR3 nucleotides are TGTGCCAGCAGTGATTCTTCCTCTGGAAACACCATATATTTT. Protein sequence: CASSDSSSGNTIYF.